These T cell receptor beta chains were read from a single sample in a study of monozygotic twins with inflammatory bowel disease. TCRdb reprocessed the 5' RACE reads and reports one entry per CDR3 protein, with no DNA. This repertoire includes 140,000 to 150,000 distinct CDR3 sequences. The specimen sequenced was blood. The receptor source for this set is a human donor with ulcerative colitis or Crohn's disease, or a healthy co-twin of an affected twin (not recorded which). Both conserved end residues are part of each CDR3.

j_gene | len | v_gene | CDR3aa
TRBJ2-1 | 15 | TRBV20-1 | CSARDLSGFYNEQFF
TRBJ1-1 | 14 | TRBV5-1 | CASSSIRSDTEAFF
TRBJ2-7 | 14 | TRBV28 | CASSPGAGPGEQYF
TRBJ1-5 | 12 | TRBV28 | CASRVGGQPQHF
TRBJ2-3 | 17 | TRBV29-1 | CSVEGLAGIRSTDTQYF
TRBJ1-4 | 14 | TRBV7-2 | CASSLASGREKLFF
TRBJ2-1 | 15 | TRBV5-5 | CASSLDGTAYNEQFF
TRBJ2-5 | 14 | TRBV10-3 | CAISESRGHETQYF
TRBJ1-1 | 17 | TRBV9 | CASSHNPNPTGATEAFF
TRBJ2-3 | 14 | TRBV5-6 | CASSLVPDPDTQYF
TRBJ2-5 | 15 | TRBV15 | CATSWGGQGWETQYF
TRBJ2-1 | 15 | TRBV27 | CASRAPSGSSHEQFF
TRBJ2-3 | 15 | TRBV5-5 | CASSLGIPSTDTQYF
TRBJ2-2 | 12 | TRBV12-5 | CASGFGAGELFF
TRBJ2-7 | 16 | TRBV7-8 | CASSLLSPGNSYKQYF
TRBJ2-1 | 13 | TRBV27 | CASSLSSYNEQFF
TRBJ2-1 | 17 | TRBV18 | CASSPPQASGTHNEQFF
TRBJ2-1 | 15 | TRBV2 | CASHPQGSSYNEQFF
TRBJ1-6 | 17 | TRBV28 | CASGRFGSDRTNSPLHF
TRBJ2-1 | 16 | TRBV7-2 | CASTKSRDRLYNEQFF
TRBJ2-3 | 12 | TRBV12-3/TRBV12-4 | CASTPLRDTQYF
TRBJ2-7 | 14 | TRBV12-3/TRBV12-4 | CASSQDRGRGEQYF
TRBJ1-6 | 15 | TRBV7-2 | CASSLQTGNDSPLHF
TRBJ1-6 | 15 | TRBV4-2 | CASSQDRQANSPLHF
TRBJ2-3 | 15 | TRBV4-2 | CASSPTSGGTDTQYF
TRBJ1-5 | 15 | TRBV15 | CATSREYSHGQPQHF
TRBJ1-1 | 14 | TRBV6-1 | CASIRPGGVDEAFF
TRBJ2-5 | 16 | TRBV5-1 | CASSPGGGTTGETQYF
TRBJ1-1 | 15 | TRBV5-1 | CASSWLTGENTEAFF
TRBJ2-5 | 14 | TRBV7-6 | CASSSPGERETQYF
TRBJ2-5 | 14 | TRBV5-1 | CASSFLAGSETQYF
TRBJ2-5 | 15 | TRBV5-4 | CASSLPPGDPETQYF
TRBJ1-6 | 15 | TRBV27 | CASSPRDRGVSPLHF
TRBJ2-3 | 15 | TRBV27 | CASSPTFDKADTQYF
TRBJ2-4 | 18 | TRBV11-2 | CASSLERLGTVAKNIQYF
TRBJ1-5 | 16 | TRBV7-9 | CASSSGQTHSNQPQHF